Presented here are 18 T cell receptor beta chains from one specimen sequenced in a study of OX40 agonist ivuxolimab in advanced cancers. Libraries were prepared by immunoSEQ multiplex PCR; TCRdb keeps only in-frame clonotypes and omits some of them. Of about 84,000 clones listed, roughly 87% were seen once; the top ten hold under 0.25%. The sequences come from CD4+ or CD8+ T cells sorted from blood, collected in a trial of the OX40 agonist ivuxolimab. These receptors were obtained from an adult with an advanced solid tumor such as melanoma, head and neck, liver or kidney cancer.

The V call is TRBV7-9, the J call TRBJ2-1, with 9 nucleotides matching TRBD1. CDR1 is SEHNR, CDR2 FQNEAQ, per germline (reference sequence). This CDR3 region has 13 residues. The V gene end was trimmed by 5 bases and the J gene end by 7 bases; junction bases not matched to a gene: 3. This CDR3 reads CASSPGTGNEQFF. The CDR3 DNA reads as TGTGCCAGCAGCCCCGGGACAGGGAATGAGCAGTTCTTC.

The V gene is TRBV10-2, the J gene TRBJ1-5; D remains ambiguous. Germline CDR1 and CDR2: WSHSY and SAAADI. The V end was cut by 8 bases, the J end by 7 bases, with 12 bases between. The CDR3 consists of 12 residues. Here the CDR3 reads CASSPLEQPQHF. CDR3 bases: TGCGCCAGCTCCCCCCTGGAGCAGCCCCAGCATTTT.

This chain connects TRBV14 to TRBJ2-2; 10 bases align to TRBD2. The length of the CDR3 is 16 residues. Germline lookup yields CDR1 SGHDN and CDR2 FVKESK. J was trimmed by 3 bases and V by 3 bases; bases with no gene match: 4. The DNA of the CDR3 is TGTGCCAGCAGCCAGTATAGCGGGAGGTACACCGGGGAGCTGTTTTTT. Protein product: CASSQYSGRYTGELFF.

The chain links TRBV13 to TRBJ2-2; D possibly corresponds to TRBD1 (6 bases). Germline CDR1 is PRHDT and CDR2 is FYEKMQ (reference sequence). V gave up 5 bases and J gave up 1 base, with 14 bases separating them. This CDR3 spans 16 amino acids. CDR3 coding DNA: TGTGCCAGCAGCCGACCGGACAGTCTGAACACCGGGGAGCTGTTTTTT. It is translated as CASSRPDSLNTGELFF.

This clone appeared a single time. Mismatch with germline at one junction end may stem from a read error. The CDR3: CASSIQASSPPHF. CDR3 nucleotide sequence: TGTGCCAGTAGTATACAGGCGAGTTCACCCCCCCACTTT. This sequence joins TRBV19 and TRBJ1-6, with D unresolved. Germline V gene data show CDR1 as LNHDA and CDR2 as SQIVND (reference sequence). The CDR3 has 13 residues.

The chain is built from TRBV6-6 and TRBJ1-2; D unresolved. Trimming removed 7 bases at V and 4 bases at J, with 7 bases between. The length of the CDR3 is 11 residues. Germline V gene data show CDR1 as MNHNY and CDR2 as SVGAGI (reference sequence). CDR3 sequence reads: CASNRAYGYTF. CDR3 DNA sequence: TGTGCCAGCAACAGAGCCTATGGCTACACCTTC.

This chain connects TRBV29-1 to TRBJ2-7; D not resolved. The germline CDR1 and CDR2 sequences are SQVTM and ANQGSEA. Trimming stripped 2 bases from V and 1 base from J, with 9 bases between. This CDR3 has 13 amino acids. The CDR3 sequence is CSVETDHSYEQYF. DNA for the CDR3: TGCAGCGTTGAAACGGACCATTCCTACGAGCAGTACTTC.

This chain connects TRBV2 to TRBJ2-4; 9 nucleotides align to TRBD1. Germline lookup yields CDR1 SNHLY and CDR2 FYNNEI. Unmatched junction bases numbered 4, after V lost 0 bases and J lost 7 bases. This CDR3 has 15 amino acids. The CDR3 here is CASSEASGTGNIQYF. The CDR3 nucleotides read TGTGCCAGCAGTGAAGCCTCTGGGACAGGGAACATTCAGTACTTC.

This sequence joins TRBV9 and TRBJ1-1; D possibly corresponds to TRBD1 (5 bases). Germline values: CDR1 SGDLS, CDR2 YYNGEE. Trimming stripped 4 bases from V and 1 base from J, with 14 bases between. The CDR3 totals 15 residues. Here the CDR3 DNA reads TGTGCCAGCAGCCCCCGAGCCGGGGGGAACACTGAAGCTTTCTTT. Translated, it gives CASSPRAGGNTEAFF.

CDR3 amino acids: CASSLWGQGDEKLFF. The CDR3 nucleotides read TGTGCCAGCAGCTTATGGGGACAGGGTGATGAAAAACTGTTTTTT. The J gene is TRBJ1-4, the V gene TRBV7-2; 9 bases match TRBD1. Germline assignment: CDR1 SGHTA and CDR2 FQGNSA. Trimming removed 2 bases from V and 6 bases from J; junction bases left unmatched: 4. The CDR3 covers 15 residues.

The rearrangement links TRBV5-1 to TRBJ2-3; unclear D gene. There are 13 residues in the CDR3. Looked up from germline, CDR1 is SGHRS and CDR2 is YFSETQ. The germline V and J ends were trimmed by 0 bases and 6 bases, with 8 bases remaining between them. CDR3: CASSLDIVDTQYF. CDR3 in DNA: TGCGCCAGCAGCTTGGATATAGTCGATACGCAGTATTTT.

The chain couples TRBV4-3 to TRBJ1-1, with TRBD1 identical over 8 bases. V dropped 4 bases and J dropped 4; count of bases not matched to a gene: 5. Germline CDR1 is LGHNA and CDR2 is YSLEER. CDR3 size: 14 residues. The CDR3 loop reads CASSLETGGTEAFF. The CDR3 region has the DNA TGCGCCAGCAGCCTAGAAACAGGGGGCACTGAAGCTTTCTTT.

This chain links TRBV9 with TRBJ1-6, with D unresolved. The germline CDR1 and CDR2 sequences are SGDLS and YYNGEE. This CDR3 has 14 amino acids. Deletions cut 0 bases from V and 8 bases from J, with 9 bases between. The CDR3 DNA reads TGTGCCAGCAGCGTAGCTTCGCAGGATTCACCCCTCCACTTT. Translated: CASSVASQDSPLHF.

The chain uses TRBV7-3 and TRBJ2-5, with D perhaps matching TRBD2 (6 bases). Germline CDR1 SGHTA, CDR2 FQGTGA. The CDR3 has 14 residues. Trimming removed 3 bases at V and 4 bases at J, with 12 bases between. This chain's CDR3 is CASSFRGGGETQYF. Written as DNA, the CDR3 is TGTGCCAGCAGCTTCCGGGGAGGAGGAGAGACCCAGTACTTC.

This CDR3 is CASSRRDGSYEQYV. The CDR3 DNA is TGTGCCAGCAGCAGGCGGGACGGGAGCTACGAGCAGTACGTC. The genes are TRBV7-3 and TRBJ2-7, with D possibly TRBD2 on 6 matching bases. Germline V gene data show CDR1 as SGHTA and CDR2 as FQGTGA. Trimming took 5 bases from V and 3 from J, leaving 14 bases between them. The CDR3 extends over 14 amino acids.

This chain connects TRBV23-1 to TRBJ1-1, with 7 bases that match TRBD1. TRBV23-1 is filed as an ORF, its function uncertain. V gave up 2 bases and J gave up 1 base; unmatched junction bases: 10. The CDR3 loop spans 17 amino acids. In DNA form, the CDR3 reads TGCGCCAGCAGTCAACAGATACCGGGACAGTCGAACACTGAAGCTTTCTTT. Its protein product is CASSQQIPGQSNTEAFF.

The rearrangement joins TRBV4-2 to TRBJ2-7; D gene uncertain. The CDR3 has 14 residues. CDR1 is LGHNA, CDR2 YNFKEQ, per germline. Trimming stripped 1 base from V and 2 bases from J, with 9 bases between. CDR3 nucleotide sequence: TGTGCCAGCAGCCAAGCGGGTTCCGCCTACGAGCAGTACTTC. It translates to CASSQAGSAYEQYF.

The rearrangement links TRBV28 to TRBJ2-7, with 9 bases aligning to TRBD2. Germline CDR1 reads MDHEN; CDR2 reads SYDVKM. V lost 10 bases to trimming and J lost 7 bases; unmatched junction nucleotides: 5. The CDR3 totals 11 residues. CDR3 residues: CATKAGGEQYV. Here the CDR3 DNA reads TGTGCCACCAAAGCGGGGGGTGAGCAGTACGTC.